This TCR beta chain was identified in a study of blood T cell repertoires in COVID-19. At the level of the study: PBMCs, B-cell-depleted T cells, or T cells provided the cDNA or gDNA that made up the material.

Libraries were prepared by immunoSEQ multiplex PCR; TCRdb keeps only in-frame clonotypes and omits some of them. This table holds roughly 500,000 clones, approximately 85% found once. CDR1 GTSNPN and CDR2 SVGIG come from the germline V gene (reference sequence). The CDR3 runs 16 residues. Unmatched junction bases numbered 6, after V lost 2 bases and J lost 6 bases. The receptor's source is a human donor in a cohort sampled during active COVID-19. The chain joins TRBV30 to TRBJ1-6, with 11 nucleotides matching TRBD1. Sequenced: peripheral blood. CDR3 in amino acids: CAWSRTGGAINSPLHF. The DNA of the CDR3 is TGTGCCTGGAGTCGGACAGGGGGCGCGATTAATTCACCCCTCCACTTT.